A single sample is the source of the 11 T cell receptor beta chains below, sequenced in a study of OX40 agonist ivuxolimab in advanced cancers. The method was immunoSEQ multiplex PCR; TCRdb's version includes in-frame clones alone and lacks a portion of them. The sample contains 79,000 or so clones, 91% of which appear only once. The source was CD4+ or CD8+ T cells sorted from blood, collected in a trial of the OX40 agonist ivuxolimab. These receptors were collected from an adult with an advanced solid tumor such as melanoma, head and neck, liver or kidney cancer.

This chain connects TRBV30 to TRBJ2-5; no definite D call. There are 12 residues in the CDR3. The ends were cut back, 7 bases at V and 0 bases at J, with 9 bases in the middle. Germline loops: CDR1 GTSNPN, CDR2 SVGIG (reference sequence). DNA of the CDR3: TGTGCCTCGGGTCCTAACCAAGAGACCCAGTACTTC. Translated, it gives CASGPNQETQYF.

This chain links TRBV6-1 with TRBJ1-5; unclear D gene. The germline V and J ends were trimmed by 0 bases and 2 bases, with 8 bases remaining between them. Germline assignment: CDR1 MNHNS and CDR2 SASEGT. The CDR3 loop spans 15 amino acids. CDR3 residues: CASSEASGGNQPQHF. CDR3 nucleotide sequence: TGTGCCAGCAGTGAAGCGTCAGGAGGCAATCAGCCCCAGCATTTT.

The chain is built from TRBV5-4 and TRBJ1-1, with TRBD1 as a possible D gene (5 bases). Deletions cut 0 bases from V and 2 bases from J, with 14 bases between. This CDR3 region has 16 residues. Per the germline V gene, CDR1 is SGHNT and CDR2 is YYREEE (reference sequence). DNA for the CDR3: TGTGCCAGCAGCTTGGTGGGGCCCCGCCAAAACACTGAAGCTTTCTTT. Residues: CASSLVGPRQNTEAFF.

The V call is TRBV7-2, the J call TRBJ2-1; 10 positions agree with TRBD1. V lost 2 bases and J lost 4; bases outside the gene matches: 5. Germline CDR1 and CDR2: SGHTA and FQGNSA. The CDR3 extends over 16 amino acids. This chain's CDR3 is CASSLNGQGVYNEQFF. In DNA, the CDR3 is TGTGCCAGCAGCTTAAACGGACAGGGGGTTTACAATGAGCAGTTCTTC.

V and J are TRBV6-1 and TRBJ2-3; possible D gene TRBD1, 5 bases. This CDR3 is 15 amino acids long. Germline lookup yields CDR1 MNHNS and CDR2 SASEGT. V was pared by 4 bases and J by 1 base, with 12 bases between. This CDR3 reads CASSGQGFGTDTQYF. CDR3 bases: TGTGCCAGCAGTGGGCAGGGATTCGGCACAGATACGCAGTATTTT.

The chain uses TRBV6-6 and TRBJ2-3, with D maybe TRBD2 (5 bases). Germline V gives CDR1 MNHNY, CDR2 SVGAGI (reference sequence). Trimming pared 8 bases from V and 1 base from J, leaving 10 bases between. The CDR3 consists of 13 residues. CDR3 loop: CASLEAGTDTQYF. For the CDR3, the DNA is TGTGCCAGCTTGGAGGCGGGCACAGATACGCAGTATTTT.

The J gene is TRBJ2-3, the V gene TRBV7-9; TRBD2 might be the D (7 bases). CDR3 length equals 17 residues. Trimming took 1 base from V and 1 from J, leaving 15 bases between them. Germline V gene data show CDR1 as SEHNR and CDR2 as FQNEAQ (reference sequence). The CDR3: CASSLGGASGRTDTQYF. CDR3 DNA sequence: TGTGCCAGCAGCTTAGGGGGGGCTAGCGGTCGCACAGATACGCAGTATTTT.

The gene calls are TRBV5-1 and TRBJ1-1; D is perhaps TRBD1 (5 bases). The CDR3 runs to 13 residues. Germline CDR1 SGHRS, CDR2 YFSETQ. V lost 3 bases, J lost 2 bases, and 8 bases lay in between. The DNA for the CDR3 is TGCGCCAGCAGCTGGGACGGTAACACTGAAGCTTTCTTT. Protein sequence: CASSWDGNTEAFF. The entire variable domain, with the rest obtained from reference TRBV5-1 and TRBJ1-1, is as follows: KAGVTQTPRYLIKTRGQQVTLSCSPISGHRSVSWYQQTPGQGLQFLFEYFSETQRNKGNFPGRFSGRQFSNSRSEMNVSTLELGDSALYLCASSWDGNTEAFFGQGTRLTVV.

The chain couples TRBV2 to TRBJ2-3; TRBD1 or TRBD2 may be the D gene (5 bases each). The CDR3 length is 15 residues. CDR1 and CDR2 from the germline V gene are SNHLY and FYNNEI. V was shortened by 5 bases and J by 3 bases, with 15 bases between the two germline ends. The CDR3 is CASSRLDWGTDTQYF. The CDR3 region has the DNA TGTGCCAGCAGTAGGCTCGACTGGGGGACAGATACGCAGTATTTT.

As regards this clone: Compared with germline, one end of the junction differs, possibly owing to a read error. The sample holds other DNA sequences that translate to the same CDR3. The CDR3 DNA sequence: TGTGCTAGCAAAGGGGGTCGACTAGGAACTAATGAAAAACTGTTTTTT. Translated, it gives CASKGGRLGTNEKLFF. V usage is TRBV7-9 and J usage is TRBJ1-4, with TRBD1 as a possible D gene (6 bases). This CDR3 contains 16 residues. Germline CDR1 is SEHNR and CDR2 is FQNEAQ (reference sequence).

The chain has TRBV5-1 and TRBJ2-1, with a possible D match to TRBD2 (6 bases). This CDR3 has 16 amino acids. Trimming removed 0 bases from V and 4 bases from J, with 14 bases in between. CDR1 is SGHRS, CDR2 YFSETQ, per germline. CDR3 nucleotide sequence: TGCGCCAGCAGCTTGGAGGGCGGGACTGGATACAATGAGCAGTTCTTC. This codes for CASSLEGGTGYNEQFF. The full variable domain, completed using reference TRBV5-1 and TRBJ2-1, is KAGVTQTPRYLIKTRGQQVTLSCSPISGHRSVSWYQQTPGQGLQFLFEYFSETQRNKGNFPGRFSGRQFSNSRSEMNVSTLELGDSALYLCASSLEGGTGYNEQFFGPGTRLTVL.